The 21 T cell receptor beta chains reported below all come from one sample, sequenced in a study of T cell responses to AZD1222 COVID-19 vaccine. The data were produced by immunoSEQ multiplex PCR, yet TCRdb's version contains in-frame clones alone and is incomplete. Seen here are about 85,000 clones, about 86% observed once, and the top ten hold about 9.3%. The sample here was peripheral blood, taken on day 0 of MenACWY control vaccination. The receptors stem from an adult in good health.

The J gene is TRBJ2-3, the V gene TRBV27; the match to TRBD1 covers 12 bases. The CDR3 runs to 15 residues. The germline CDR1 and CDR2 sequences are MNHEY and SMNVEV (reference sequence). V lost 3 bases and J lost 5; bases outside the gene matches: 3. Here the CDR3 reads CASSLGQGAEDTQYF. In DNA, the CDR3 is TGTGCCAGCAGTTTGGGACAGGGGGCAGAAGATACGCAGTATTTT.

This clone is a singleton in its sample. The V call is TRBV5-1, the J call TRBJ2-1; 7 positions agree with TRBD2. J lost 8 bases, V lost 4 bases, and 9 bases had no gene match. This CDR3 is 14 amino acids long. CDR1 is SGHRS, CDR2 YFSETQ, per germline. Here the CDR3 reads CASSGGLQFDEQFF. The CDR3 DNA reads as TGCGCCAGCAGCGGGGGACTACAGTTCGATGAGCAGTTCTTC.

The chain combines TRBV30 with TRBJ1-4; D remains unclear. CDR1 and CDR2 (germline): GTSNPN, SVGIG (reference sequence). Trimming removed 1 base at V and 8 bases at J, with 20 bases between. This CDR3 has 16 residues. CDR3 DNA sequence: TGTGCCTGGAGTGAGGGAATCCCGAAAGGTGGGGAAAAACTGTTTTTT. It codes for CAWSEGIPKGGEKLFF. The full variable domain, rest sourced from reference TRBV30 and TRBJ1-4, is SQTIHQWPATLVQPVGSPLSLECTVEGTSNPNLYWYRQAAGRGLQLLFYSVGIGQISSEVPQNLSASRPQDRQFILSSKKLLLSDSGFYLCAWSEGIPKGGEKLFFGSGTQLSVL.

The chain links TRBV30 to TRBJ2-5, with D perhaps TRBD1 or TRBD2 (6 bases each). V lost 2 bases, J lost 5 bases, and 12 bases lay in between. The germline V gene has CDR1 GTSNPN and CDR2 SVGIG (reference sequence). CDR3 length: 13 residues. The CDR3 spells CAWSKGGRETQYF. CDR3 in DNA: TGTGCCTGGAGTAAGGGGGGCCGCGAGACCCAGTACTTC.

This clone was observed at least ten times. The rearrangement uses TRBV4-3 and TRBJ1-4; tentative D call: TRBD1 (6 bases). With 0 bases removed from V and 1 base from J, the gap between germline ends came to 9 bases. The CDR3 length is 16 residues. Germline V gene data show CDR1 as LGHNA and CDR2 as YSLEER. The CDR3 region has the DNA TGCGCCAGCAGCCAAGATAAAGGGGGAACTAATGAAAAACTGTTTTTT. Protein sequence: CASSQDKGGTNEKLFF.

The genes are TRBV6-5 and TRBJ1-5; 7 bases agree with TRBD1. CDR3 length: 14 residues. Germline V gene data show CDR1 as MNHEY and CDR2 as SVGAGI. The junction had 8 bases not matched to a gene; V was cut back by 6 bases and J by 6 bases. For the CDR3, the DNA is TGTGCCAGCAGGGGTACAGGGGTGAGTCAGCCCCAGCATTTT. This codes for CASRGTGVSQPQHF.

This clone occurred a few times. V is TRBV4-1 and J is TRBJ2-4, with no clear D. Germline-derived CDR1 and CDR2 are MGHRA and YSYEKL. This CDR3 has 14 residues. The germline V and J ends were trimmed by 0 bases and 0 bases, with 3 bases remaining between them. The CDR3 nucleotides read TGCGCCAGCAGCCAAGAAATAGCCAAAAACATTCAGTACTTC. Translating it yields CASSQEIAKNIQYF.

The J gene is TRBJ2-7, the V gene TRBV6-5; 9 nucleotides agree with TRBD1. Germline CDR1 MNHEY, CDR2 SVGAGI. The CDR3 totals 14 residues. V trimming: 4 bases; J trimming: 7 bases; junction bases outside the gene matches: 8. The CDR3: CASSSTGTGKEQYF. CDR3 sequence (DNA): TGTGCCAGCAGTTCTACCGGGACAGGGAAAGAGCAGTACTTC.

Here the CDR3 DNA reads TGTGCCAGCAGTTTTGAAGAGACCCAGTACTTC. It specifies CASSFEETQYF. The rearrangement links TRBV27 to TRBJ2-5; the D is unclear. The length of the CDR3 is 11 residues. CDR1 is MNHEY and CDR2 is SMNVEV in the germline V gene (reference sequence). The ends were cut back, 3 bases at V and 3 bases at J, with 2 bases in the middle.

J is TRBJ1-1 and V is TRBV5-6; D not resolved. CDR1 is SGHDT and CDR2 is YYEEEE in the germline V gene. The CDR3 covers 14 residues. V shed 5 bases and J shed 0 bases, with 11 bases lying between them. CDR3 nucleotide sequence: TGTGCCAGCAGTTTCGGAGGGATGAACACTGAAGCTTTCTTT. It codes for CASSFGGMNTEAFF.

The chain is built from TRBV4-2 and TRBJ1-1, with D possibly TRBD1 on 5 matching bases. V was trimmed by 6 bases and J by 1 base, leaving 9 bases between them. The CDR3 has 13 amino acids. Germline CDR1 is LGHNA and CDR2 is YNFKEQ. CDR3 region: CASSLGQNTEAFF. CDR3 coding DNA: TGTGCCAGCAGTCTAGGACAGAACACTGAAGCTTTCTTT.

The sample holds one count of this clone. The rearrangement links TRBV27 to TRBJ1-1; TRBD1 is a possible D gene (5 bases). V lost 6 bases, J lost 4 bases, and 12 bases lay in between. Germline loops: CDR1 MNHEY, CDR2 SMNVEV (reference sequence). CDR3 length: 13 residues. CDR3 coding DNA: TGTGCCAGCAGCAGCCGTAGGGGCACTGAAGCTTTCTTT. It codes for CASSSRRGTEAFF.

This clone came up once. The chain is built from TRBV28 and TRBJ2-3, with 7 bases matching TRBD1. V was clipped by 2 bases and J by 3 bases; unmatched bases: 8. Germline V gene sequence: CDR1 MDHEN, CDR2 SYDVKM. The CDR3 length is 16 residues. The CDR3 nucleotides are TGTGCCAGCAGTTTAGATTCCGGGACAGTTACAGATACGCAGTATTTT. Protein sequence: CASSLDSGTVTDTQYF.

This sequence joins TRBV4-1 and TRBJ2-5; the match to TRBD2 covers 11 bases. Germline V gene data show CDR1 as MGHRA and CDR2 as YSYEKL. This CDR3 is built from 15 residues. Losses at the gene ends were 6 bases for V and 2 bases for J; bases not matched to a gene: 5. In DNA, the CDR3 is TGCGCCAGCAGAATTAGCGGGGGGGCACAAGAGACCCAGTACTTC. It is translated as CASRISGGAQETQYF.

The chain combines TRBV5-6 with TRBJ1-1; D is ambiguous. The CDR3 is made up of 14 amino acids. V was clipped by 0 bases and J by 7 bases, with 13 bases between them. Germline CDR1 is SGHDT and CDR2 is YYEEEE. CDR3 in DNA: TGTGCCAGCAGCTTGGTCGATCAGAGAATTGAAGCTTTCTTT. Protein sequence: CASSLVDQRIEAFF.

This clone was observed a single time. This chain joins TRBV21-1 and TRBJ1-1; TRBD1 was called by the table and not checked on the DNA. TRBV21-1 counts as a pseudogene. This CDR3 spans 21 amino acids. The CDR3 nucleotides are TGTGCCAGCAGCAAAGTAGAACCACTCGGGGCAGGGGGAATCATGAACACTGAAGCTTTCTTT. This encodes CASSKVEPLGAGGIMNTEAFF.

CDR3 in DNA: TGCGCCAGCAGCTTGGCGGGACAGGGGGCTTATGGCTACACCTTC. This translates into CASSLAGQGAYGYTF. The chain couples TRBV5-1 to TRBJ1-2; 12 nucleotides align to TRBD1. CDR1 is SGHRS and CDR2 is YFSETQ in the germline V gene. The CDR3 contains 15 residues. V shed 0 bases and J 5 bases; nucleotides not matched to a gene: 2.

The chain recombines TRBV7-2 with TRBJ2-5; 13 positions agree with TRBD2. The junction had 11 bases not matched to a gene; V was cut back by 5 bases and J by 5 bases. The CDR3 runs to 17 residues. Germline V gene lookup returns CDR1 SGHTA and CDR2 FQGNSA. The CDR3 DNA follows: TGTGCCAGCAGCACAACTAGCGGGGGGGCAAGGAGGGAGACCCAGTACTTC. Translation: CASSTTSGGARRETQYF.

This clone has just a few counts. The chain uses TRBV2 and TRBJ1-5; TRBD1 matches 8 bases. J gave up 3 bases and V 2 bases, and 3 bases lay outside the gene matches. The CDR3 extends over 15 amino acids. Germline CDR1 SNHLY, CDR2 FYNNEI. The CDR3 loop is CASSENRGFNQPQHF. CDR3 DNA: TGTGCCAGCAGTGAAAACAGGGGGTTCAATCAGCCCCAGCATTTT.

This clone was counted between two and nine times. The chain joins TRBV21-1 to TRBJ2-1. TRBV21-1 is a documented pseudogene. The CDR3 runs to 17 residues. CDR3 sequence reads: CASSKGRGAISYNEQFF. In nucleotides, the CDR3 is TGTGCCAGCAGCAAAGGGCGAGGGGCGATTTCCTACAATGAGCAGTTCTTC.

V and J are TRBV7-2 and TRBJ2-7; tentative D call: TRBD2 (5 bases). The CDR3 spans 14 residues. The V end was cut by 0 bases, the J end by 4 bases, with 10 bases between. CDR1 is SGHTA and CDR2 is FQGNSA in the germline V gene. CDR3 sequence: CASSLAFGVYEQYF. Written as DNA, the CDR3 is TGTGCCAGCAGCTTAGCTTTCGGGGTGTACGAGCAGTACTTC.